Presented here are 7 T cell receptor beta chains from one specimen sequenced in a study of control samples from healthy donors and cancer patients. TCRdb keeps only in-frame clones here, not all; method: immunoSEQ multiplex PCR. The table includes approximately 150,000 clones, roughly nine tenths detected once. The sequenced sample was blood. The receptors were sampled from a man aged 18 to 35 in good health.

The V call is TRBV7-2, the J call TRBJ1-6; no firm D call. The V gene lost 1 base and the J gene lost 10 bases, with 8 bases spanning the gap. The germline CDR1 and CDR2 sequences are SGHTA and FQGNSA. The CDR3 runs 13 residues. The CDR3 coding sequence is TGTGCCAGCAGCTTAGAGTTATCCTCACCCCTCCACTTT. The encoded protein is CASSLELSSPLHF. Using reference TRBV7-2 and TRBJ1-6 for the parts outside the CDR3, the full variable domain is GAGVSQSPSNKVTEKGKDVELRCDPISGHTALYWYRQSLGQGLEFLIYFQGNSAPDKSGLPSDRFSAERTGGSVSTLTIQRTQQEDSAVYLCASSLELSSPLHFGNGTRLTVT.

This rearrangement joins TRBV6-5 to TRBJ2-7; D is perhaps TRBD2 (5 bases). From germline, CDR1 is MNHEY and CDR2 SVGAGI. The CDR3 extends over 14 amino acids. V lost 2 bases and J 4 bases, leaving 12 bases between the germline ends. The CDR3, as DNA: TGTGCCAGCAGTTACAGCGGCGGTGATTACGAGCAGTACTTC. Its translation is CASSYSGGDYEQYF.

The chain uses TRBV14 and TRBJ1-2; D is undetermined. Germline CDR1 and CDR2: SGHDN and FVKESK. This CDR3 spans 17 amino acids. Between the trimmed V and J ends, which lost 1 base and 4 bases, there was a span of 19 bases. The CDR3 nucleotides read TGTGCCAGCAGCCAAGCCTCGACGGTCGGAACCCGCTATGGCTACACCTTC. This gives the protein CASSQASTVGTRYGYTF.

The CDR3 DNA follows: TGTGCCAGCAGCGTAGGGTGGGAAGGTAATTCACCCCTCCACTTT. Protein sequence: CASSVGWEGNSPLHF. The chain recombines TRBV9 with TRBJ1-6, with no clear D. Looked up from germline, CDR1 is SGDLS and CDR2 is YYNGEE. CDR3 length: 15 amino acids. The V end lost 0 bases, the J end lost 6 bases, and 10 bases lay between the germline ends. The full variable domain, in which reference TRBV9 and TRBJ1-6 provide the parts outside the CDR3, is DSGVTQTPKHLITATGQRVTLRCSPRSGDLSVYWYQQSLDQGLQFLIQYYNGEERAKGNILERFSAQQFPDLHSELNLSSLELGDSALYFCASSVGWEGNSPLHFGNGTRLTVT.

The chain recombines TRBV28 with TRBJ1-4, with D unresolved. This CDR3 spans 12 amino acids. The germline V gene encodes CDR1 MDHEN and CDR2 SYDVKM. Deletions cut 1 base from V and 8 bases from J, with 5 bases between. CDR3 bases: TGTGCCAGCAGTTTATTGGGCGAAAAACTGTTTTTT. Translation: CASSLLGEKLFF.

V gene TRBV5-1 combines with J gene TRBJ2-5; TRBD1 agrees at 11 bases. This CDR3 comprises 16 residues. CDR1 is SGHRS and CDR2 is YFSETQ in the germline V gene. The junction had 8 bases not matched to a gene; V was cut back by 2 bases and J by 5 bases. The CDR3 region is CASSLGRDRGFETQYF. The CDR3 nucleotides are TGCGCCAGCAGCTTAGGGAGGGACAGGGGGTTCGAGACCCAGTACTTC.

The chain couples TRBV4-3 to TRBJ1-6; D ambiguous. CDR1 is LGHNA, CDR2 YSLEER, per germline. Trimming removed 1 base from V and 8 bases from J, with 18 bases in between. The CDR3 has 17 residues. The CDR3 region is CASSQVLGLLEDSPLHF. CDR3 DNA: TGCGCCAGCAGCCAAGTTCTAGGACTTCTAGAGGATTCACCCCTCCACTTT.